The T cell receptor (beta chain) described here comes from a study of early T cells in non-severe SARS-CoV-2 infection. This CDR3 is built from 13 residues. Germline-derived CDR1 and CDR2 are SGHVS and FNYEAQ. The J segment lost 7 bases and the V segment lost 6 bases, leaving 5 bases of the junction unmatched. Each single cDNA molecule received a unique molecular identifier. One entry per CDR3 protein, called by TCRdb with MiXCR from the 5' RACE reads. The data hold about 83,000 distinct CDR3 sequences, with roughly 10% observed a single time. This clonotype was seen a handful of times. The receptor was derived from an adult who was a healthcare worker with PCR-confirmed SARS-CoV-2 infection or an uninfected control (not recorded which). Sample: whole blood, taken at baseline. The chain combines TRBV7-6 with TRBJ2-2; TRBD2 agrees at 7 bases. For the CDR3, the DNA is TGTGCCAGCAGACAAAGCGGGATCGGGGAGCTGTTTTTT. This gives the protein CASRQSGIGELFF.